This T cell receptor beta chain was identified in a study of control samples from healthy donors and cancer patients. Data came from immunoSEQ multiplex PCR; TCRdb stores just in-frame clones and leaves some out. The sample records over 150,000 clones, over 80% being singletons. The V end was cut by 4 bases, the J end by 0 bases, with 7 bases between. This CDR3 is built from 14 residues. Germline V gives CDR1 LNHDA, CDR2 SQIVND (reference sequence). This sequence was found in a young man in good health. Sequencing used blood. The gene calls are TRBV19 and TRBJ1-3; D is unclear. CDR3 loop: CASSTASSGNTIYF. In DNA, the CDR3 is TGTGCCAGTAGTACAGCAAGCTCTGGAAACACCATATATTTT. The full variable domain, completed using reference TRBV19 and TRBJ1-3, is DGGITQSPKYLFRKEGQNVTLSCEQNLNHDAMYWYRQDPGQGLRLIYYSQIVNDFQKGDIAEGYSVSREKKESFPLTVTSAQKNPTAFYLCASSTASSGNTIYFGEGSWLTVV.